The 9 T cell receptor beta chains in this list originate from one sample, sequenced in a study of T cell repertoires in cytomegalovirus infection. TCRdb itself ran the reads through MiXCR, one entry per CDR3 protein. The sample records about 920,000 distinct CDR3 sequences, roughly 31% being singletons. Their target antigens are unknown. The sample consisted of cultured CD8+ T cells from PBMCs, taken from culture after CMV antigen stimulation. The receptors come from a human donor in good health (CMV status not recorded). Some clones in this sample may be carry-over from other donors' samples.

A remark on this clonotype: A much larger clone lies a single base off, so this may be a read error. CDR3 nucleotide sequence: TGTGTCAGCAGTGAAGGTGACAGGGTCAATGAGCAGTTCTTC. It encodes CVSSEGDRVNEQFF. V usage is TRBV6-1 and J usage is TRBJ2-1, with 7 bases that match TRBD1. The CDR3 spans 14 residues. In germline, CDR1 is MNHNS, CDR2 SASEGT.

There are a few counts of this clonotype. This chain connects TRBV10-3 to TRBJ2-3; D remains unclear. Looked up from germline, CDR1 is ENHRY and CDR2 is SYGVKD. Trimming pared 3 bases from V and 5 bases from J, leaving 3 bases between. The CDR3 consists of 11 residues. CDR3: CAISEGDTQYF. CDR3 nucleotide sequence: TGTGCCATCAGTGAAGGAGATACGCAGTATTTT.

The genes are TRBV2 and TRBJ1-4, with D unclear. This CDR3 spans 12 amino acids. Deletions cut 5 bases from V and 6 bases from J, with 7 bases between. The germline V gene encodes CDR1 SNHLY and CDR2 FYNNEI. This CDR3 reads CASSNGDEKLFF. The CDR3 bases are TGTGCCAGCAGTAATGGGGATGAAAAACTGTTTTTT.

The chain uses TRBV28 and TRBJ2-7; 9 nucleotides match TRBD2. The CDR3 has 18 amino acids. V was clipped by 2 bases and J by 3 bases; unmatched bases: 14. Germline CDR1 reads MDHEN; CDR2 reads SYDVKM. The CDR3: CASSLPSGEVPGIYEQYV. DNA of the CDR3: TGTGCCAGCAGTTTACCTAGCGGGGAGGTACCAGGAATCTACGAGCAGTACGTC.

The rearrangement links TRBV20-1 to TRBJ2-2, with TRBD2 identical over 12 bases. Germline V gene sequence: CDR1 DFQATT, CDR2 SNEGSKA (reference sequence). The CDR3 runs 15 residues. Trimming removed 6 bases from V and 2 bases from J; junction bases left unmatched: 4. CDR3 sequence (DNA): TGCAGTGCCGTACTAGCGGGGGGAAACACCGGGGAGCTGTTTTTT. Translation: CSAVLAGGNTGELFF.

V gene TRBV5-6 combines with J gene TRBJ2-7; D possibly corresponds to TRBD2 (5 bases). This CDR3 has 11 amino acids. The V end lost 6 bases, the J end lost 10 bases, and 14 bases lay between the germline ends. Per the germline V gene, CDR1 is SGHDT and CDR2 is YYEEEE. CDR3 sequence reads: CASNLGGSQYV. CDR3 bases: TGTGCCAGCAACTTAGGAGGATCACAGTACGTC.

This clonotype was detected many times. This chain connects TRBV7-6 to TRBJ1-1; tentatively, D is TRBD1 (5 bases). The CDR3 spans 15 residues. Germline CDR1 SGHVS, CDR2 FNYEAQ. The V and J ends lost 4 bases and 4 bases respectively, with 16 bases between them. CDR3 nucleotides: TGTGCCAGCAGCTCCTCGGGGGATGGGGTCACTGAAGCTTTCTTT. Amino acids: CASSSSGDGVTEAFF. The whole variable domain, filled in from reference TRBV7-6 and TRBJ1-1, reads GAGVSQSPRYKVTKRGQDVALRCDPISGHVSLYWYRQALGQGPEFLTYFNYEAQQDKSGLPNDRFSAERPEGSISTLTIQRTEQRDSAMYRCASSSSGDGVTEAFFGQGTRLTVV.

The V gene is TRBV7-3, the J gene TRBJ2-1; TRBD2 matches at 10 bases. The CDR3 is 17 amino acids. V was clipped by 1 base and J by 6 bases; unmatched bases: 9. In germline, CDR1 is SGHTA, CDR2 FQGTGA. DNA of the CDR3: TGTGCCAGCAGCTTAAAGTGGCTAGCGGGGGAGTGCAATGAGCAGTTCTTC. It encodes CASSLKWLAGECNEQFF.

V and J are TRBV6-2 or TRBV6-3 and TRBJ2-3; D is unclear. In germline, CDR1 is MNHEY, CDR2 SVGEGT. Trimming removed 5 bases at V and 1 base at J, with 16 bases between. The CDR3 totals 16 residues. CDR3 amino acids: CASSEARYPGTDTQYF. CDR3 nucleotide sequence: TGTGCCAGCAGTGAAGCGAGATACCCTGGCACAGATACGCAGTATTTT.